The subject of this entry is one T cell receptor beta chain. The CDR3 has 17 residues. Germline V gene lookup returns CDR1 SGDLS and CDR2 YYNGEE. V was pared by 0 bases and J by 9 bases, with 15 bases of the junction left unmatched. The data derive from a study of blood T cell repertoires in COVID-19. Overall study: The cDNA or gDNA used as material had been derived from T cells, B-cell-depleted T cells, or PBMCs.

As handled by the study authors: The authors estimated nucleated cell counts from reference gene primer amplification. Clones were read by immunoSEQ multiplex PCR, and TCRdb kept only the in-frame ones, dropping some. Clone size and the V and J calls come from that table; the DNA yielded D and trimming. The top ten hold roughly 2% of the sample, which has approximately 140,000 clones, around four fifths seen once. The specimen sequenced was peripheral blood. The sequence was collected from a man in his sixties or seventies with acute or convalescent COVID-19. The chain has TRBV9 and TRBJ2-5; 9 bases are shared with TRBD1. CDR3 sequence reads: CASSVAAGGTGPLAQYF. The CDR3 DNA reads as TGTGCCAGCAGCGTAGCGGCCGGCGGGACAGGGCCCCTTGCCCAGTACTTC.